This T cell receptor beta chain was profiled in a study of PD-1 blockade in mismatch repair-deficient tumors. At the level of the study: Patients had approximately 13 mismatch repair-deficient cancer types, all previously treated and progressing. Overall study findings and caveats: After pembrolizumab, tumor-resident clones rose rapidly, then generally contracted before radiologic responses.

Time point meaning: archival surgical resection tumor tissue. All patients were mismatch repair deficient, assessed by either PCR or immunohistochemistry. The TCR-sequenced patients were three responders to pembrolizumab. About this clone itself: Antigen specificity is unknown.

The CDR3 is 13 residues long. CDR1 and CDR2 (germline): MDHEN, SYDVKM. Between the trimmed V and J ends, which lost 4 bases and 8 bases, there was a span of 15 bases. Profiled with immunoSEQ multiplex PCR; TCRdb holds only in-frame clones, not every one. The sample lists 3,500 to 4,000 clones; more than 60% were seen once. This TCR was recovered from an adult with mismatch repair-deficient cancer. Sequencing used primary tumor tissue, obtained from a patient treated with pembrolizumab. V and J are TRBV28 and TRBJ2-7; tentative D call: TRBD2 (5 bases). The CDR3 reads CASSSPGVVKQYF. The CDR3 DNA follows: TGTGCCAGCAGTTCCCCCGGGGTTGTCAAGCAGTACTTC.